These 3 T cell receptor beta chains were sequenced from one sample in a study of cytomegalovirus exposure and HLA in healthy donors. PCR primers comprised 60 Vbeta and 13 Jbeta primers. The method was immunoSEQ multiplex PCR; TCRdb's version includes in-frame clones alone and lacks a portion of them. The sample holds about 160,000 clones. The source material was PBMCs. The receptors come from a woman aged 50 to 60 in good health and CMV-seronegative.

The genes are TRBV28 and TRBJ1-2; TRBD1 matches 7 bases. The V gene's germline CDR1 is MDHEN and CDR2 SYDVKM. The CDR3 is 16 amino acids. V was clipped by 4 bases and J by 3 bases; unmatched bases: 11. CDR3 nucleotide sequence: TGTGCCAGCAGTTCCCCCGGTGCCACAGGGGACTATGGCTACACCTTC. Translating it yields CASSSPGATGDYGYTF.

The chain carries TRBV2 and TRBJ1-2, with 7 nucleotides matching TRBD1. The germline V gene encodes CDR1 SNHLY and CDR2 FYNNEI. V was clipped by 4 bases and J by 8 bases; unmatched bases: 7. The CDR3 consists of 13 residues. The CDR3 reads CASSGDRAGGYTF. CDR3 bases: TGTGCCAGCAGTGGAGACAGGGCTGGGGGCTACACCTTC.

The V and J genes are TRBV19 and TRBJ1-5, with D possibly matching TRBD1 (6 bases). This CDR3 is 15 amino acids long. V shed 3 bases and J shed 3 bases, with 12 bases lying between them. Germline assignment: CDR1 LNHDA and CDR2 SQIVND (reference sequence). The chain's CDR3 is CASSIQGRNNQPQHF. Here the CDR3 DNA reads TGTGCCAGTAGTATTCAGGGGAGAAACAATCAGCCCCAGCATTTT.